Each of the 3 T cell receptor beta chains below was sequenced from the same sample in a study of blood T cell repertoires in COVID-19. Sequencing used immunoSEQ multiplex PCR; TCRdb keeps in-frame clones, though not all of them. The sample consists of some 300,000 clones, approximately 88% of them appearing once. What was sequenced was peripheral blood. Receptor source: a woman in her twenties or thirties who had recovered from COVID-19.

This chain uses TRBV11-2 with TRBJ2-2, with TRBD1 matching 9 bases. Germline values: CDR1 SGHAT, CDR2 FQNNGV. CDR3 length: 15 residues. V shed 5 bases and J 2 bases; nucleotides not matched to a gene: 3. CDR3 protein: CASSPTGGNTGELFF. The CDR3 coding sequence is TGTGCCAGCAGCCCAACAGGGGGCAACACCGGGGAGCTGTTTTTT.

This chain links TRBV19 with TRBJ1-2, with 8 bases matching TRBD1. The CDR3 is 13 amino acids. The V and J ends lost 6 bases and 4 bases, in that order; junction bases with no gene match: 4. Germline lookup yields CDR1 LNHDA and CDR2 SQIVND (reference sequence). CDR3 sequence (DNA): TGTGCCAGTAGCAGGGACAGGCTCTATGGCTACACCTTC. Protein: CASSRDRLYGYTF. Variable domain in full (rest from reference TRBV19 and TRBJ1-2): DGGITQSPKYLFRKEGQNVTLSCEQNLNHDAMYWYRQDPGQGLRLIYYSQIVNDFQKGDIAEGYSVSREKKESFPLTVTSAQKNPTAFYLCASSRDRLYGYTFGSGTRLTVV.

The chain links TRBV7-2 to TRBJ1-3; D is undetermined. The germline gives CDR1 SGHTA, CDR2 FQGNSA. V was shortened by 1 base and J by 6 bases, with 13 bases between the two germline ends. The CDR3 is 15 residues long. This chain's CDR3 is CASSLGGWLANTIYF. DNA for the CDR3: TGTGCCAGCAGCTTAGGTGGCTGGTTAGCAAACACCATATATTTT.